These 18 T cell receptor beta chains share one sample of origin, sequenced in a study of cytomegalovirus exposure and HLA in healthy donors. The PCR had 60 Vbeta and 13 Jbeta primers. Profiling relied on immunoSEQ multiplex PCR, and the TCRdb table lists in-frame clones only, not all of them. Among some 67,000 clones listed, more than 70% were seen once. Sequencing was done on a sample of PBMCs. These TCRs come from a man between 35 and 55 years old in good health and CMV-seronegative.

V gene TRBV21-1 combines with J gene TRBJ2-7; the table's D call, TRBD1, has no DNA check behind it. TRBV21-1 is a pseudogene. This CDR3 has 13 amino acids. CDR3 amino acids: CAALGQGLTEQYF. Written as DNA, the CDR3 is TGTGCCGCCCTGGGGCAGGGCCTCACCGAGCAGTACTTC.

The V gene is TRBV11-2, the J gene TRBJ2-5, with D possibly TRBD2 on 6 matching bases. V was cut by 5 bases and J by 5 bases, with 9 bases left in between. Germline assignment: CDR1 SGHAT and CDR2 FQNNGV. The CDR3 consists of 12 residues. For the CDR3, the DNA is TGTGCCAGCAGCGGGACTCGGGAGACCCAGTACTTC. Amino acid sequence: CASSGTRETQYF.

This chain links TRBV7-9 with TRBJ2-1; TRBD2 is a possible D gene (6 bases). Germline V gene data show CDR1 as SEHNR and CDR2 as FQNEAQ (reference sequence). This CDR3 is 14 amino acids long. V lost 5 bases and J 2 bases, leaving 10 bases between the germline ends. This chain's CDR3 is CASSPQRAYNEQFF. The CDR3, as DNA: TGTGCCAGCAGCCCGCAGCGGGCCTACAATGAGCAGTTCTTC.

This chain connects TRBV19 to TRBJ1-6; 7 nucleotides match TRBD1. CDR3 length: 15 residues. CDR1 is LNHDA and CDR2 is SQIVND in the germline V gene (reference sequence). With 4 bases clipped from V and 7 bases from J, the junction kept 7 bases outside the gene matches. CDR3 DNA: TGTGCCAGTAGTACGCTGACAGGGTTCAATTCACCCCTCCACTTT. This sequence encodes CASSTLTGFNSPLHF.

The chain joins TRBV19 to TRBJ2-7; 7 bases are a match to TRBD1. The germline V gene has CDR1 LNHDA and CDR2 SQIVND (reference sequence). The CDR3 covers 16 residues. Trimming took 4 bases from V and 0 from J; bases not matched to a gene: 9. The chain's CDR3 is CASSSPGQRSSYEQYF. In DNA form, the CDR3 reads TGTGCCAGTAGTAGCCCGGGACAGAGGAGCTCCTACGAGCAGTACTTC.

This clone has only a few counts. It may be a read error: a sequence one base away is much more abundant. This sample includes further DNA sequences coding for the same CDR3. This chain connects TRBV5-5 to TRBJ2-2; D is uncertain. The germline V gene encodes CDR1 SGHKS and CDR2 YYEKEE (reference sequence). This CDR3 region has 15 residues. The CDR3 spells CASSPSRLSSGELFF. The CDR3 DNA reads TGCGCCAGCAGCCCTTCCCGCCTTAGCTCCGGGGAGCTGTTTTTT.

The chain couples TRBV28 to TRBJ1-5; 8 bases align to TRBD1. Germline CDR1 MDHEN, CDR2 SYDVKM. This CDR3 comprises 13 residues. V lost 8 bases, J lost 4 bases, and 4 bases stayed unmatched. For the CDR3, the DNA is TGTGCCAGCTGGACAGGGTTTAATCAGCCCCAGCATTTT. Residues: CASWTGFNQPQHF.

V is TRBV27 and J is TRBJ2-7, with 7 bases fitting TRBD1. The CDR3 covers 14 residues. The V segment lost 7 bases and the J segment 1 base; nucleotides outside the gene matches: 7. From germline, CDR1 is MNHEY and CDR2 SMNVEV (reference sequence). The CDR3 loop is CASNPLGQSYEQYF. In DNA, the CDR3 is TGTGCCAGCAACCCCTTGGGACAGTCCTACGAGCAGTACTTC.

The chain combines TRBV11-2 with TRBJ2-2; D is unresolved. The CDR3 extends over 14 amino acids. V lost 2 bases and J 1 base, leaving 5 bases between the germline ends. Germline V gives CDR1 SGHAT, CDR2 FQNNGV. The CDR3 coding sequence is TGTGCCAGCAGCTTAACGGGGAACACCGGGGAGCTGTTTTTT. This codes for CASSLTGNTGELFF.

The chain uses TRBV11-1 and TRBJ2-7; 9 bases match TRBD2. The CDR3 has 15 residues. Per the germline V gene, CDR1 is SGHAT and CDR2 is FQDESV (reference sequence). V dropped 5 bases and J dropped 3; count of bases not matched to a gene: 8. The CDR3 DNA is TGTGCCAGCAGCCAGGGACTAGCCGCTGACTACGAGCAGTACTTC. Its translation is CASSQGLAADYEQYF.

V gene TRBV6-1 combines with J gene TRBJ1-4; the match to TRBD1 covers 8 bases. V trimming: 6 bases; J trimming: 7 bases; junction bases outside the gene matches: 10. This CDR3 is built from 15 residues. CDR1 and CDR2 (germline): MNHNS, SASEGT. The DNA for the CDR3 is TGTGCCAGCAGCCCGGAGCCAGGGGGCAGTGAAAAACTGTTTTTT. Protein: CASSPEPGGSEKLFF.

V usage is TRBV19 and J usage is TRBJ1-2; D not certain. Trimming took off 1 base at V and 4 bases at J, with 10 bases between the two ends. The CDR3 is made up of 14 amino acids. Germline-derived CDR1 and CDR2 are LNHDA and SQIVND (reference sequence). The CDR3 region is CASSIALLGYGYTF. CDR3 sequence (DNA): TGTGCCAGTAGTATAGCCCTCCTCGGCTATGGCTACACCTTC.

The gene calls are TRBV7-9 and TRBJ2-1, with D possibly TRBD2 on 5 matching bases. Trimming took 2 bases from V and 5 from J, leaving 16 bases between them. Germline V gene lookup returns CDR1 SEHNR and CDR2 FQNEAQ (reference sequence). The CDR3 sequence is 16 residues long. The DNA of the CDR3 is TGTGCCAGCAGCTTACAGGCTAGCCCCCCAGACAATGAGCAGTTCTTC. Its translation is CASSLQASPPDNEQFF.

V gene TRBV2 combines with J gene TRBJ2-2; tentatively, D is TRBD2 (5 bases). Germline lookup yields CDR1 SNHLY and CDR2 FYNNEI. The CDR3 has 15 residues. The V and J ends lost 7 bases and 0 bases respectively, with 12 bases between them. CDR3 sequence (DNA): TGTGCCAGCACCCTCGGAGGTCCGAACACCGGGGAGCTGTTTTTT. This sequence encodes CASTLGGPNTGELFF.

The V call is TRBV2, the J call TRBJ1-1; D is ambiguous. Germline CDR1 is SNHLY and CDR2 is FYNNEI. V lost 8 bases, J lost 8 bases, and 18 bases lay in between. The CDR3 consists of 13 residues. CDR3 protein: CASFGRLISEAFF. The DNA for the CDR3 is TGTGCCAGCTTTGGGCGACTAATTTCCGAAGCTTTCTTT.

The rearrangement joins TRBV19 to TRBJ2-3; 10 positions match TRBD2. Unmatched junction bases numbered 7, after V lost 5 bases and J lost 2 bases. This CDR3 region has 16 residues. CDR1 LNHDA and CDR2 SQIVND come from the germline V gene (reference sequence). As DNA, the CDR3 is TGTGCCAGTAGTGAGAAACTAGCGGGGCTCACAGATACGCAGTATTTT. It codes for CASSEKLAGLTDTQYF.

This chain uses TRBV28 with TRBJ2-7; 15 bases are a match to TRBD2. CDR1 is MDHEN, CDR2 SYDVKM, per germline. The CDR3 totals 13 residues. Trimming removed 8 bases from V and 6 bases from J; junction bases left unmatched: 2. The CDR3 sequence: CASRTSGRGEQYF. CDR3 in DNA: TGTGCCAGCCGGACTAGCGGGAGGGGCGAGCAGTACTTC.

This clone was seen more than once but under ten times. This chain uses TRBV2 with TRBJ2-1; D remains unclear. CDR3 length: 12 amino acids. Germline CDR1 SNHLY, CDR2 FYNNEI. V gave up 3 bases and J gave up 7 bases, with 7 bases separating them. The CDR3 sequence is CASSEEWNEQFF. The CDR3 DNA reads TGTGCCAGCAGTGAGGAGTGGAATGAGCAGTTCTTC. Supplemented by reference TRBV2 and TRBJ2-1, the full variable domain reads EPEVTQTPSHQVTQMGQEVILRCVPISNHLYFYWYRQILGQKVEFLVSFYNNEISEKSEIFDDQFSVERPDGSNFTLKIRSTKLEDSAMYFCASSEEWNEQFFGPGTRLTVL.